Each of the 19 T cell receptor beta chains below was sequenced from the same sample in a study of T-cell memory formation after mild COVID-19. MiXCR, run by TCRdb on the 5' RACE reads, gives a single entry per CDR3 protein. This table holds some 350,000 distinct CDR3 sequences, less than 20% found once. Sequenced input: PBMCs or a T cell subset sorted from them (not recorded which). All receptors derive from a man between 18 and 35 years old who had mild COVID-19 (a few samples of this study predate the infection). Cell type and time point are not known.

The CDR3 region has the DNA TGCGCCAGCAGCTTGGAGGGCAGGGGCGATTCACCCCTCCACTTT. Amino acids: CASSLEGRGDSPLHF. The rearrangement links TRBV5-1 to TRBJ1-6, with a tentative D call TRBD1 (6 bases). The V end was cut by 0 bases, the J end by 8 bases, with 12 bases between. CDR3 length: 15 residues. CDR1 and CDR2 (germline): SGHRS, YFSETQ.

V and J are TRBV12-3 or TRBV12-4 and TRBJ1-1; 7 nucleotides agree with TRBD1. Trimming cost V 3 bases and J 3 bases; bases outside gene matches: 7. The CDR3 loop spans 15 amino acids. The CDR3 DNA is TGTGCCAGCAGTTTCCGGCCCCAGGGGGACACTGAAGCTTTCTTT. Translation gives CASSFRPQGDTEAFF.

This chain links TRBV10-2 with TRBJ2-2; D is unclear. Per the germline V gene, CDR1 is WSHSY and CDR2 is SAAADI. Trimming cost V 3 bases and J 6 bases, with 14 bases left between them. This CDR3 comprises 15 residues. The CDR3 DNA reads TGCGCCAGCAGTGATTGGGGTACTGTCGCCGGGGAGCTGTTTTTT. Its translation: CASSDWGTVAGELFF.

This clonotype has only a few counts. The chain carries TRBV27 and TRBJ1-6; D might be TRBD1 (6 bases). CDR3 size: 15 residues. V lost 2 bases to trimming and J lost 10 bases, with 15 bases between them. Per the germline V gene, CDR1 is MNHEY and CDR2 is SMNVEV (reference sequence). The CDR3, as DNA: TGTGCCAGCAGTTTACGACAGGTTTCGGGGTCACCCCTCCACTTT. It translates to CASSLRQVSGSPLHF.

The genes are TRBV9 and TRBJ2-7, with 9 nucleotides matching TRBD1. Germline V CDR1 and CDR2: SGDLS, YYNGEE. Trimming cost V 6 bases and J 4 bases; bases outside gene matches: 8. CDR3 length: 14 residues. The CDR3 coding sequence is TGTGCCAGCAATAGCGGACAGGGGTCATACGAGCAGTACTTC. Amino acids: CASNSGQGSYEQYF.

This clonotype appeared a few times. V is TRBV4-1 and J is TRBJ2-7; D is perhaps TRBD1 (5 bases). The V gene's germline CDR1 is MGHRA and CDR2 YSYEKL. Trimming removed 1 base from V and 0 bases from J, with 7 bases in between. The CDR3 runs 14 residues. The CDR3 nucleotides read TGCGCCAGCAGCCAAGGACAGAGCTCCTACGAGCAGTACGTC. This gives the protein CASSQGQSSYEQYV.

This clonotype has a handful of counts. This rearrangement joins TRBV9 to TRBJ2-2; D may be TRBD2 (5 bases). This CDR3 has 14 amino acids. The V end was cut by 6 bases, the J end by 4 bases, with 13 bases between. Germline CDR1 SGDLS, CDR2 YYNGEE. The CDR3 reads CASNREPGTGELFF. DNA for the CDR3: TGTGCCAGCAACCGGGAACCGGGCACCGGGGAGCTGTTTTTT.

A few counts support this clonotype. This chain uses TRBV20-1 with TRBJ1-4; D call uncertain. The CDR3 totals 13 residues. The V gene's germline CDR1 is DFQATT and CDR2 SNEGSKA (reference sequence). Trimming removed 0 bases from V and 7 bases from J, with 9 bases in between. CDR3 nucleotide sequence: TGCAGTGCTAGAGACCCCGAGGGTGAAAAACTGTTTTTT. The encoded protein is CSARDPEGEKLFF.

A few counts support this clonotype. This sequence joins TRBV6-5 and TRBJ1-2, with TRBD1 as a possible D gene (6 bases). Deletions cut 2 bases from V and 5 bases from J, with 12 bases between. CDR3 size: 14 residues. Germline V CDR1 and CDR2: MNHEY, SVGAGI. CDR3 sequence: CASSYGRGEYGYTF. CDR3 nucleotide sequence: TGTGCCAGCAGTTACGGGAGGGGGGAATATGGCTACACCTTC.

The chain joins TRBV5-1 to TRBJ2-1, with D perhaps assigned TRBD1 or TRBD2 (5 bases each). V lost 4 bases, J lost 8 bases, and 13 bases lay in between. The germline V gene encodes CDR1 SGHRS and CDR2 YFSETQ. This CDR3 contains 13 residues. The CDR3, as DNA: TGCGCCAGCAGCGACGGGACGGTTCATGAGCAGTTCTTC. This gives the protein CASSDGTVHEQFF.

This clonotype was counted between two and nine times. This rearrangement joins TRBV20-1 to TRBJ2-1, with D unclear. CDR1 DFQATT and CDR2 SNEGSKA come from the germline V gene (reference sequence). The CDR3 loop spans 10 amino acids. Trimming left V 7 bases short and J 9 bases short, with 10 bases between. As DNA, the CDR3 is TGCAGTGTCGGGCACCCTGAGCAGTTCTTC. Encoded protein: CSVGHPEQFF.

This clonotype was found a few times. This chain uses TRBV6-5 with TRBJ1-5; a weak D match, TRBD1 (6 bases). The germline gives CDR1 MNHEY, CDR2 SVGAGI. Deletions cut 2 bases from V and 5 bases from J, with 13 bases between. CDR3 length: 15 amino acids. CDR3 DNA sequence: TGTGCCAGCAGTTACAGTGCTCACAGGGATCAGCCCCAGCATTTT. Translated, it gives CASSYSAHRDQPQHF.

The chain links TRBV18 to TRBJ2-3; 8 positions agree with TRBD1. The CDR3 is made up of 16 amino acids. Germline V lookup: CDR1 KGHSH, CDR2 LQKENI. V gave up 3 bases and J gave up 0 bases; unmatched junction bases: 5. CDR3 residues: CASSPPRGRSTDTQYF. DNA of the CDR3: TGTGCCAGCTCACCGCCCAGGGGGCGTAGCACAGATACGCAGTATTTT.

This clonotype came up a few times. The rearrangement links TRBV2 to TRBJ2-2; a possible D gene is TRBD2 (7 bases). Germline V gene lookup returns CDR1 SNHLY and CDR2 FYNNEI. CDR3 length: 15 amino acids. Trimming removed 7 bases at V and 1 base at J, with 13 bases between. The CDR3 spells CASIVGGLNTGELFF. The CDR3 DNA reads TGTGCCAGCATTGTGGGGGGGCTGAACACCGGGGAGCTGTTTTTT.

The sample holds a few counts of this clonotype. The genes are TRBV4-1 and TRBJ2-7, with D uncertain. V lost 5 bases to trimming and J lost 5 bases, with 13 bases between them. This CDR3 region has 13 residues. Germline V gives CDR1 MGHRA, CDR2 YSYEKL. As DNA, the CDR3 is TGCGCCAGCAGCAAAAGAGAGTACCACGAGCAGTACTTC. Its protein product is CASSKREYHEQYF.

In its sample, this clonotype was seen many times. The rearrangement uses TRBV7-3 and TRBJ2-6; D remains unclear. The length of the CDR3 is 14 residues. The V end was cut by 0 bases, the J end by 0 bases, with 0 bases between. Germline-derived CDR1 and CDR2 are SGHTA and FQGTGA. The CDR3 DNA reads as TGTGCCAGCAGCTTAACCTCTGGGGCCAACGTCCTGACTTTC. Its protein product is CASSLTSGANVLTF.

The chain combines TRBV6-5 with TRBJ2-3; either TRBD1 or TRBD2 may fit D (5 bases each). The CDR3 is 16 residues long. Germline CDR1 and CDR2: MNHEY and SVGAGI. V lost 1 base, J lost 1 base, and 12 bases lay in between. In DNA form, the CDR3 reads TGTGCCAGCAGTTACTGGGGGACGGGACGCACAGATACGCAGTATTTT. Its translation is CASSYWGTGRTDTQYF.

V is TRBV4-1 and J is TRBJ2-1, with D perhaps matching TRBD2 (7 bases). CDR1 and CDR2 from the germline V gene are MGHRA and YSYEKL. The CDR3 runs to 17 residues. V lost 3 bases, J lost 5 bases, and 20 bases lay in between. DNA for the CDR3: TGCGCCAGCAGCCAGATCGGCGGGGGCCGAGGTAACAATGAGCAGTTCTTC. Its protein product is CASSQIGGGRGNNEQFF.

CDR3 in amino acids: CSARSAARGANQPQHF. The CDR3, as DNA: TGCAGTGCTAGATCGGCCGCCCGCGGAGCAAATCAGCCCCAGCATTTT. This chain joins TRBV20-1 and TRBJ1-5; D is unclear. Germline V gives CDR1 DFQATT, CDR2 SNEGSKA (reference sequence). V lost 2 bases and J 4 bases, leaving 18 bases between the germline ends. This CDR3 is built from 16 residues.